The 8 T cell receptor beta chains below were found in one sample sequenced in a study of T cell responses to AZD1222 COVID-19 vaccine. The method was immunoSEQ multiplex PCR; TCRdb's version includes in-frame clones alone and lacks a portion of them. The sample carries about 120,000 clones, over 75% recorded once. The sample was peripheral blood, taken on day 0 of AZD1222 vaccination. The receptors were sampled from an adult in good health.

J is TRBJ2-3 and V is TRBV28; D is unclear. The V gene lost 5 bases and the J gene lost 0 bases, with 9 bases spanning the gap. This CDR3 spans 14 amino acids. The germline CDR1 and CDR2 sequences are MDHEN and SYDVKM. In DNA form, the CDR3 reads TGTGCCAGCAGTACGGTTCTTAGCACAGATACGCAGTATTTT. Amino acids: CASSTVLSTDTQYF. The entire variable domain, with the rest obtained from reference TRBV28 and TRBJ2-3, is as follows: DVKVTQSSRYLVKRTGEKVFLECVQDMDHENMFWYRQDPGLGLRLIYFSYDVKMKEKGDIPEGYSVSREKKERFSLILESASTNQTSMYLCASSTVLSTDTQYFGPGTRLTVL.

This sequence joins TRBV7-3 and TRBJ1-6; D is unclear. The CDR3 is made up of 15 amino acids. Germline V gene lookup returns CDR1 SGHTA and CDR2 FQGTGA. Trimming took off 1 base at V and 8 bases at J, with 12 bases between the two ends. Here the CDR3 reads CASSLNPGVDSPLHF. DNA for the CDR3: TGTGCCAGCAGCTTAAACCCGGGAGTCGATTCACCCCTCCACTTT.

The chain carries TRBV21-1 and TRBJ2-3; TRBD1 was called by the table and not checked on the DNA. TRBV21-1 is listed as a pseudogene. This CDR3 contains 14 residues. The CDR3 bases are TGTGCCAGCAGCAAAGCGATTCTGGGCGATACGCAGTATTTT. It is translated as CASSKAILGDTQYF.

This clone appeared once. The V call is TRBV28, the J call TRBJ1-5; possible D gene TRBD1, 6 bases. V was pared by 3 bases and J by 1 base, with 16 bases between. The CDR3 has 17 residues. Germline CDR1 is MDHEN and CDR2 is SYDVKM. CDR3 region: CASSFLGTQGSNQPQHF. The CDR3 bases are TGTGCCAGCAGTTTCCTCGGGACACAGGGAAGCAATCAGCCCCAGCATTTT. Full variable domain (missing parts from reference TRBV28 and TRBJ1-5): DVKVTQSSRYLVKRTGEKVFLECVQDMDHENMFWYRQDPGLGLRLIYFSYDVKMKEKGDIPEGYSVSREKKERFSLILESASTNQTSMYLCASSFLGTQGSNQPQHFGDGTRLSIL.

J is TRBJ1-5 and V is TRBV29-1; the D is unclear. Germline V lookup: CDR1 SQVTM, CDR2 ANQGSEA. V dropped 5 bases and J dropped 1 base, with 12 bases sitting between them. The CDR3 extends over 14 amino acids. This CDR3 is CSVLEPTSNQPQHF. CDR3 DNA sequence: TGCAGCGTTTTAGAACCCACAAGCAATCAGCCCCAGCATTTT.

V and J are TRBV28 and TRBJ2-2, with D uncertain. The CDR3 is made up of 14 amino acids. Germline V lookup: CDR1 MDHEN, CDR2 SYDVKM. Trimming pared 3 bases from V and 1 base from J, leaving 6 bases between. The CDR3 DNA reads TGTGCCAGCAGTTTGCGACAGAACACCGGGGAGCTGTTTTTT. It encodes CASSLRQNTGELFF.

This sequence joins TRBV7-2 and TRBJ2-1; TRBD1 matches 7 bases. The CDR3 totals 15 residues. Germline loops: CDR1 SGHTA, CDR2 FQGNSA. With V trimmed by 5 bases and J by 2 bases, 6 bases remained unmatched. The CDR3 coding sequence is TGTGCCAGCAGCCTCCTAAGGGGGCCCTACAATGAGCAGTTCTTC. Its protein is CASSLLRGPYNEQFF. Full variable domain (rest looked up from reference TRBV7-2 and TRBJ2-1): GAGVSQSPSNKVTEKGKDVELRCDPISGHTALYWYRQSLGQGLEFLIYFQGNSAPDKSGLPSDRFSAERTGGSVSTLTIQRTQQEDSAVYLCASSLLRGPYNEQFFGPGTRLTVL.

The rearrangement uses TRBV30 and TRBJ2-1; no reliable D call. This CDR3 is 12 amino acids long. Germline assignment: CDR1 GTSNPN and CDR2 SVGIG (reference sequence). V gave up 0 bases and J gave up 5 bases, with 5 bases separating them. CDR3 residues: CAWSVLNNEQFF. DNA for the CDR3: TGTGCCTGGAGTGTACTTAACAATGAGCAGTTCTTC.